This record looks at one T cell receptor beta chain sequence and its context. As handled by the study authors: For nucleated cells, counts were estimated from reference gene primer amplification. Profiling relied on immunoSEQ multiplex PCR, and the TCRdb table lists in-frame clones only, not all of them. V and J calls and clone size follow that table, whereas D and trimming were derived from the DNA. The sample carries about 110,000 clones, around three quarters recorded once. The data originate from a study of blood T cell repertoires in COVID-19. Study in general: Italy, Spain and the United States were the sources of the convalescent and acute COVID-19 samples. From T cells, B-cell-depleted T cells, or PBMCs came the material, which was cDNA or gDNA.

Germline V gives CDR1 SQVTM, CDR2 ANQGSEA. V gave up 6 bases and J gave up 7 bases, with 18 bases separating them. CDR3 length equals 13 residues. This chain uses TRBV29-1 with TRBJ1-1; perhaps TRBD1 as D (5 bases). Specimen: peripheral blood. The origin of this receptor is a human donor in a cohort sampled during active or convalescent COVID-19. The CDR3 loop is CSVAQGNGGEAFF. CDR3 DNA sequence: TGCAGCGTGGCCCAGGGTAACGGGGGTGAAGCTTTCTTT. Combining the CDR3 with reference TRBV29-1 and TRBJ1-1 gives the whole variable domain SAVISQKPSRDICQRGTSLTIQCQVDSQVTMMFWYRQQPGQSLTLIATANQGSEATYESGFVIDKFPISRPNLTFSTLTVSNMSPEDSSIYLCSVAQGNGGEAFFGQGTRLTVV.